A single sample gave rise to the 20 T cell receptor beta chains below, sequenced in a study of beta chain features in type 1 diabetes. General study results and limits: All four CD4+ subsets of Type 1 diabetes patients contained TCRB CDR3s that were moderately but significantly shorter.

Reverse transcribing all isolated RNA meant expressed TCRB transcripts were sequenced. Libraries were prepared by immunoSEQ multiplex PCR; TCRdb keeps only in-frame clonotypes and omits some of them. The sample contains roughly 350,000 clones, 9.5% to 10% of which appear only once. Their target antigens are unknown. What was sequenced was central memory CD4+ T cells from blood. These receptor sequences come from a young man with type 1 diabetes.

This clone was seen ten or more times. The chain links TRBV5-1 to TRBJ2-1; D remains ambiguous. Germline V gene lookup returns CDR1 SGHRS and CDR2 YFSETQ. V was shortened by 0 bases and J by 0 bases, with 7 bases between the two germline ends. This CDR3 comprises 15 residues. CDR3 nucleotides: TGCGCCAGCAGCTTGGGGGCTAGCTCCTACAATGAGCAGTTCTTC. Protein: CASSLGASSYNEQFF.

This sequence joins TRBV9 and TRBJ1-1; maybe TRBD1 (6 bases). The CDR3 spans 11 residues. The germline V gene has CDR1 SGDLS and CDR2 YYNGEE. V shed 0 bases and J shed 10 bases, with 7 bases lying between them. CDR3 nucleotide sequence: TGTGCCAGCAGCGTAGAGGGGGGAGCTTTCTTT. Residues: CASSVEGGAFF.

This clone has ten or more counts. The rearrangement uses TRBV7-2 and TRBJ1-1; D remains ambiguous. This CDR3 region has 14 residues. Germline V gene sequence: CDR1 SGHTA, CDR2 FQGNSA. V was shortened by 1 base and J by 2 bases, with 8 bases between the two germline ends. The CDR3 DNA sequence: TGTGCCAGCAGCTTAGAGAGGATTAACACTGAAGCTTTCTTT. Its protein is CASSLERINTEAFF.

The V gene is TRBV6-1, the J gene TRBJ2-7, with a possible D match to TRBD1 (6 bases). This CDR3 is built from 14 residues. The germline CDR1 and CDR2 sequences are MNHNS and SASEGT. Trimming shortened V by 8 bases and J by 0 bases, and 14 bases separated the two germline ends. The CDR3 protein is CASRDRRHSYEQYF. CDR3 in DNA: TGTGCCAGCCGAGACAGGAGACACTCCTACGAGCAGTACTTC.

Many counts were recorded for this clone. In the same sample, other DNA sequences code for this CDR3. V and J are TRBV18 and TRBJ2-3, with a possible D match to TRBD2 (5 bases). The CDR3 sequence is 14 residues long. Looked up from germline, CDR1 is KGHSH and CDR2 is LQKENI. The V end lost 2 bases, the J end lost 0 bases, and 6 bases lay between the germline ends. The CDR3 nucleotides read TGTGCCAGCTCACCAGGGAGAAGCACAGATACGCAGTATTTT. As protein: CASSPGRSTDTQYF.

CDR3 loop: CASSPQLGGGGETQYF. The CDR3 DNA is TGTGCCAGCAGCCCCCAGTTGGGGGGCGGGGGGGAGACCCAGTACTTC. V usage is TRBV5-6 and J usage is TRBJ2-5; 8 bases match TRBD2. The CDR3 contains 16 residues. Germline trimming cut 4 bases from V and 5 bases from J; bases unmatched to any gene: 13. Germline V gene lookup returns CDR1 SGHDT and CDR2 YYEEEE.

This clone has only a few counts. The chain recombines TRBV10-2 with TRBJ1-2; D is possibly TRBD1 (5 bases). Germline loops: CDR1 WSHSY, CDR2 SAAADI. The CDR3 runs 14 residues. The V gene lost 3 bases and the J gene lost 4 bases, with 12 bases spanning the gap. For the CDR3, the DNA is TGCGCCAGCAGTGAAGGTTGGGGGAGCTATGGCTACACCTTC. Translating gives CASSEGWGSYGYTF.

This chain connects TRBV28 to TRBJ2-7; no reliable D call. Per the germline V gene, CDR1 is MDHEN and CDR2 is SYDVKM. CDR3 length: 15 residues. The V gene lost 4 bases and the J gene lost 2 bases, with 15 bases spanning the gap. The CDR3 loop reads CASSSTSPGAYEQYF. The CDR3 DNA reads TGTGCCAGCAGTTCCACCTCCCCGGGCGCCTACGAGCAGTACTTC.

The CDR3 protein is CASSPLLAGGRGVNEQYF. DNA of the CDR3: TGTGCCAGCTCACCACTTCTTGCGGGAGGGCGTGGCGTCAACGAGCAGTACTTC. The gene calls are TRBV18 and TRBJ2-7; 9 bases agree with TRBD2. Trimming cost V 1 base and J 5 bases; bases outside gene matches: 15. Looked up from germline, CDR1 is KGHSH and CDR2 is LQKENI. This CDR3 spans 18 amino acids.

On this clone: An end of the junction differs from the germline gene, which may be a read error. This chain connects TRBV7-2 to TRBJ2-5, with D hard to call. Germline assignment: CDR1 SGHTA and CDR2 FQGNSA. This CDR3 spans 13 amino acids. The CDR3: CASGLNLQETQYF. CDR3 coding DNA: TGTGCCAGCGGCTTAAACCTCCAAGAGACCCAGTACTTC.

The table lists this clone with a few counts. The genes are TRBV29-1 and TRBJ2-5, with 8 nucleotides matching TRBD1. Unmatched junction bases numbered 8, after V lost 4 bases and J lost 4 bases. This CDR3 spans 14 amino acids. Germline V lookup: CDR1 SQVTM, CDR2 ANQGSEA. The CDR3 protein is CSVGWDRKTETQYF. DNA for the CDR3: TGCAGCGTTGGTTGGGACAGGAAAACAGAGACCCAGTACTTC.

This clone was counted a few times. The germline gene is not matched at one end of the junction; a read error may be the cause. V is TRBV6-1 and J is TRBJ2-5, with D maybe TRBD2 (5 bases). The CDR3 is 14 amino acids. CDR1 MNHNS and CDR2 SASEGT come from the germline V gene. In DNA, the CDR3 is TGTGCCATCAGTGAGTCGGGAACAGAAGAGACCCAGTACTTC. Encoded protein: CAISESGTEETQYF.

The V and J genes are TRBV7-3 and TRBJ1-1, with 8 bases matching TRBD1. The CDR3 is 15 residues long. J was trimmed by 4 bases and V by 2 bases; bases with no gene match: 6. CDR1 SGHTA and CDR2 FQGTGA come from the germline V gene. In DNA, the CDR3 is TGTGCCAGCAGCTTAGGCGGACAGGGAGGCACTGAAGCTTTCTTT. Residues: CASSLGGQGGTEAFF.

V is TRBV7-3 and J is TRBJ2-5, with D possibly TRBD2 on 5 matching bases. CDR3 size: 13 residues. Trimming removed 4 bases at V and 5 bases at J, with 11 bases between. Germline CDR1 and CDR2: SGHTA and FQGTGA. The CDR3 nucleotides are TGTGCCAGCAGCTCCCGGACTCAGGAGACCCAGTACTTC. It codes for CASSSRTQETQYF.

This chain connects TRBV5-6 to TRBJ1-2, with D unclear. Germline CDR1 and CDR2: SGHDT and YYEEEE. V was shortened by 0 bases and J by 5 bases, with 17 bases between the two germline ends. CDR3 length equals 16 residues. The CDR3 region has the DNA TGTGCCAGCAGCTTGGGTGGTGGTGCCCTCCTTTATGGCTACACCTTC. It specifies CASSLGGGALLYGYTF.

This clone was counted only a few times. V usage is TRBV2 and J usage is TRBJ2-1; D gene unclear. The CDR3 runs to 16 residues. From germline, CDR1 is SNHLY and CDR2 FYNNEI. V dropped 1 base and J dropped 8 bases, with 18 bases sitting between them. The CDR3 DNA reads TGTGCCAGCAGTGAAGGGATCTCCGGCAGCCAAGATGAGCAGTTCTTC. It translates to CASSEGISGSQDEQFF. The entire variable domain, with the rest obtained from reference TRBV2 and TRBJ2-1, is as follows: EPEVTQTPSHQVTQMGQEVILRCVPISNHLYFYWYRQILGQKVEFLVSFYNNEISEKSEIFDDQFSVERPDGSNFTLKIRSTKLEDSAMYFCASSEGISGSQDEQFFGPGTRLTVL.

This clone was seen only a few times. The CDR3 DNA reads TGTGCCAGCACAGGTGGAGGTGCCACCTACGAGCAGTACTTC. Its protein is CASTGGGATYEQYF. This chain uses TRBV6-6 with TRBJ2-7; possible D gene TRBD2, 5 bases. Trimming took 7 bases from V and 2 from J, leaving 15 bases between them. This CDR3 comprises 14 residues. Germline-derived CDR1 and CDR2 are MNHNY and SVGAGI (reference sequence).

The rearrangement links TRBV5-1 to TRBJ2-1; D might be TRBD2 (6 bases). CDR1 SGHRS and CDR2 YFSETQ come from the germline V gene. Trimming pared 9 bases from V and 0 bases from J, leaving 16 bases between. The CDR3 loop spans 15 amino acids. Written as DNA, the CDR3 is TGCGCCACCTCGACTAGGGAGGTCTCCTACAATGAGCAGTTCTTC. Its protein product is CATSTREVSYNEQFF.

V and J are TRBV28 and TRBJ2-4, with TRBD2 as a possible D gene (5 bases). Deletions cut 5 bases from V and 0 bases from J, with 17 bases between. Germline V CDR1 and CDR2: MDHEN, SYDVKM. The CDR3 has 17 amino acids. The CDR3: CASSPSGGRGAKNIQYF. CDR3 bases: TGTGCCAGCAGTCCATCTGGCGGACGGGGAGCCAAAAACATTCAGTACTTC.

This clone was picked up many times. At one boundary the junction diverges from the germline segment, which might be a read error. The V and J genes are TRBV7-2 and TRBJ2-5, with a weak D call TRBD1 (6 bases). CDR1 is SGHTA and CDR2 is FQGNSA in the germline V gene. The CDR3 is 15 amino acids. In DNA, the CDR3 is TGTGCCAGCAGTTTAGGACAGACTCCCCAAGAGACCCAGTACTTC. Amino acid sequence: CASSLGQTPQETQYF.